The clone carrying this TCR beta chain was detected only once. Its antigen remains unidentified. CDR3 length: 14 amino acids. CDR1 SGHVS and CDR2 FNYEAQ come from the germline V gene. Germline trimming cut 5 bases from V and 4 bases from J; bases unmatched to any gene: 3. These data belong to a study of T cell responses to AZD1222 COVID-19 vaccine. Study information: Second-dose groups at about 4 or about 12 weeks were pooled.

Profiled with immunoSEQ multiplex PCR; TCRdb holds only in-frame clones, not every one. The sample lists some 86,000 clones; approximately 80% were seen once. Study findings and constraints: Baseline seropositivity characterized only a handful of AZD1222 recipients. Clonal diversity may have been underestimated in mostly white British donors. Spike-specific TCR breadth and depth went up after people got two AZD1222 doses.

This specimen was peripheral blood, taken on day 0 of AZD1222 vaccination. J is TRBJ1-1 and V is TRBV7-6; TRBD1 matches at 11 bases. This sequence originates from an adult in good health. The CDR3 spells CASSAGTGGTEAFF. CDR3 in DNA: TGTGCCAGCAGCGCCGGGACAGGGGGCACTGAAGCTTTCTTT.